The following is a T cell receptor (beta chain) sequence with its context. Its antigen is not known. This entry belongs to a study of cytomegalovirus exposure and HLA in healthy donors. Study observations and caveats: V- and J-gene trimming in TCR beta was tied to a missense DCLRE1C variant by an analysis performed later. Other equally common chains were less clonally expanded than HLA-associated TCR beta chains, a later analysis showed.

The PCR made use of 60 Vbeta and 13 Jbeta primers. Sequencing used immunoSEQ multiplex PCR; TCRdb keeps in-frame clones, though not all of them. The table includes around 150,000 clones, 65% to 85% detected once. Unmatched junction bases numbered 1, after V lost 0 bases and J lost 4 bases. CDR3 length equals 15 residues. Germline loops: CDR1 MRHNA, CDR2 SNTAGT. This chain connects TRBV6-4 to TRBJ2-3, with 10 positions matching TRBD2. This receptor was obtained from a woman between 18 and 29 years old in good health and CMV-seronegative. The material sequenced was PBMCs. The CDR3 DNA reads as TGTGCCAGCAGTGACTCGACTAGCGGGCCAGATACGCAGTATTTT. It codes for CASSDSTSGPDTQYF.